Listed below are T cell receptor beta chains from one sample, sequenced in a study of cytomegalovirus exposure and HLA in healthy donors. The method was immunoSEQ multiplex PCR; TCRdb's version includes in-frame clones alone and lacks a portion of them. The sample yields approximately 190,000 clones, approximately 78% seen once. Sequencing was done on a sample of PBMCs. The receptors stem from a woman between 18 and 30 years old in good health and CMV-seronegative. Both conserved end residues are trimmed from each CDR3. The D gene is left open where the match is weak.

>-|TRBJ2-6|TRBV29-1
SVRRNSGANVLT
>-|TRBJ2-7|TRBV4-1
ASSQGESSSYEQY
>TRBD1|TRBJ1-1|TRBV7-9
ASSSGDSGYTEAF
>TRBD2|TRBJ2-3|TRBV6-4
ASSAALAGSSDTQY
>TRBD2|TRBJ2-3|TRBV5-1
ASSLAGTSGGATDTQY
>TRBD2|TRBJ2-7|TRBV14
ASSQEHGRPAGASYEQY
>TRBD1|TRBJ2-7|TRBV6-4
ASSVTGASYEQY
>-|TRBJ1-2|TRBV19
ASKQGSSGYT
>TRBD2|TRBJ2-7|TRBV18
ASSPTSGGARYEQY
>-|-|TRBV27
ASSLSLIGDYEQY
>TRBD2|TRBJ2-7|TRBV7-2
ASSFDTSGAYEQY
>TRBD2|TRBJ2-2|TRBV28
ASRGGGNTGELF
>TRBD2|TRBJ2-7|TRBV18
ASSPTSGSSYEQY
>-|TRBJ2-7|TRBV19
ASSRDRDFTYEQY
>TRBD2|TRBJ2-1|TRBV7-9
ASTSGANEQF
>-|TRBJ2-7|TRBV30
AWRGALTYEQY
>-|TRBJ2-7|TRBV11-3
ASSSEGSYEQY
>TRBD2|TRBJ2-1|TRBV6-5
ASSLAGLYNEQF
>TRBD2|TRBJ2-3|TRBV27
ASSLGPPSGATDTQY
>-|TRBJ2-1|TRBV6-5
ASSLSPSEEGEQF
>TRBD2|TRBJ2-7|TRBV10-3
AINRGSNYEQY
>-|TRBJ1-5|TRBV10-3
AISELEGASNQPQH
>TRBD2|TRBJ2-7|TRBV2
ASRVAGAAYEQY
>-|TRBJ1-3|TRBV5-1
ASSLPSGSGSGNTIY
>TRBD2|TRBJ2-3|TRBV7-9
ASSSPRTSGGASTDTQY
>-|TRBJ2-1|TRBV6-5
ASSYSPGVSYNEQF
>-|-|TRBV6-1
ASSDGASASYEQY
>TRBD1|TRBJ2-7|TRBV19
ASSTGAEQY
>-|TRBJ2-2|TRBV29-1
SVAGQGVNTGELF
>TRBD1|TRBJ1-5|TRBV15
ATSRDGTGVPNQPQH
>TRBD1|TRBJ1-1|TRBV10-1
ASSERTGMNTEAF
>TRBD2|TRBJ2-1|TRBV19
ASSHNPGLANNEQF
>TRBD2|TRBJ2-3|TRBV5-1
ASSLAKGGINTDTQY
>-|TRBJ2-1|TRBV27
ASSGAGGSLRPQF
>-|-|TRBV15
ATSRDFLSYEQY
>-|TRBJ2-3|TRBV7-7
ASSPVAGDTQY
>-|TRBJ1-1|TRBV2
ASSKTWNTEAF